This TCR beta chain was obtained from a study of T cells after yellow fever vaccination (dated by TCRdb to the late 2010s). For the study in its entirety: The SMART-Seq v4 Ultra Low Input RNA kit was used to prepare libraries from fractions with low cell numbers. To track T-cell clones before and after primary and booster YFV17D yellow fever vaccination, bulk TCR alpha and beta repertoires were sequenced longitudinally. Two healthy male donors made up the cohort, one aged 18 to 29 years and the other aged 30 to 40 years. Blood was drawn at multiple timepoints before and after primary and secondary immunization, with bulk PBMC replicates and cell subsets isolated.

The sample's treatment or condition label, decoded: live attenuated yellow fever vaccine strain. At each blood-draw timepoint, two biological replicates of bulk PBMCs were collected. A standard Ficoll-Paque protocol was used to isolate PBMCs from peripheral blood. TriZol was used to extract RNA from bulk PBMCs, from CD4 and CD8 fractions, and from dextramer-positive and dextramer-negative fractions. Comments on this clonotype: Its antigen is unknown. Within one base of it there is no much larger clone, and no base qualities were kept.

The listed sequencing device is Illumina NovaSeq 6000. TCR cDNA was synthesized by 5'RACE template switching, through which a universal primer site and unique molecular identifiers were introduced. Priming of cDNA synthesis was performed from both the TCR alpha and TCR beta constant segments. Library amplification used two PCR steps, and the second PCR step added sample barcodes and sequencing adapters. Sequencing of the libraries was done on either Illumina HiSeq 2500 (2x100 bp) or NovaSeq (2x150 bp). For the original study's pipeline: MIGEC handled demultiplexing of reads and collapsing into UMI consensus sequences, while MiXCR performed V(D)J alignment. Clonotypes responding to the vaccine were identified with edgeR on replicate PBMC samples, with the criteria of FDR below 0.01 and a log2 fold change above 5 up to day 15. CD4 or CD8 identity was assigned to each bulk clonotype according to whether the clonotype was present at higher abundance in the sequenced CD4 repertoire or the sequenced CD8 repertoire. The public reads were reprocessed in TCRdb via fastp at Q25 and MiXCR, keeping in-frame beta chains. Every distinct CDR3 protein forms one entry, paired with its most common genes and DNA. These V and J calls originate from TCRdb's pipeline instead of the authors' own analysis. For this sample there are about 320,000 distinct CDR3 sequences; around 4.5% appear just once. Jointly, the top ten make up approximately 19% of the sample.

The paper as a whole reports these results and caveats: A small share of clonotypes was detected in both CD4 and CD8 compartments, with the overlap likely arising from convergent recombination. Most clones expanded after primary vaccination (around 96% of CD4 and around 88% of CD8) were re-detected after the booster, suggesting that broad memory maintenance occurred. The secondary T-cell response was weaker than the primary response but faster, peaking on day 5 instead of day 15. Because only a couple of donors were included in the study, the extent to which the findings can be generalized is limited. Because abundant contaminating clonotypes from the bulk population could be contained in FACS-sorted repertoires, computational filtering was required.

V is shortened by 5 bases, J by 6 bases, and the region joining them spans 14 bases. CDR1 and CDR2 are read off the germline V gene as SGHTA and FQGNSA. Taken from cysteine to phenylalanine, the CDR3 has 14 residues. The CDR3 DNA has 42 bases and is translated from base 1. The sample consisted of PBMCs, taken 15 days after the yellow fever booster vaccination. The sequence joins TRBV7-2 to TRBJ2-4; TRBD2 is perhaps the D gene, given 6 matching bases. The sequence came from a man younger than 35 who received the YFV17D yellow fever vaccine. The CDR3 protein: CASSRSQGGNIQYF. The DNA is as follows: TGTGCCAGCAGCAGGAGTCAGGGAGGAAACATTCAGTACTTC.